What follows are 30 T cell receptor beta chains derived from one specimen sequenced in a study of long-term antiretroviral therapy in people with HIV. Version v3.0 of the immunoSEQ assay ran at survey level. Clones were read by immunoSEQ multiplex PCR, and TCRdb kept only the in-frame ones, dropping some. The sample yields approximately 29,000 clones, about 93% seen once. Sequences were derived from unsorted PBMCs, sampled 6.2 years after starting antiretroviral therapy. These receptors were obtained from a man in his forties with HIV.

The CDR3 nucleotides read TGTGCCAGCAGTCCCCTCGCGAATAATTCACCCCTCCACTTT. This gives the protein CASSPLANNSPLHF. This chain joins TRBV27 and TRBJ1-6; D remains ambiguous. V lost 5 bases and J 5 bases, leaving 10 bases between the germline ends. CDR1 and CDR2 (germline): MNHEY, SMNVEV (reference sequence). CDR3 length: 14 amino acids.

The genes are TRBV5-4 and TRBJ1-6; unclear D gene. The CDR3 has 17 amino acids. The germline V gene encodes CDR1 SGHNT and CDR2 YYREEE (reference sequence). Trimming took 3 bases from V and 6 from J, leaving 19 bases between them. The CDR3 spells CASSSANLVPGNSPLHF. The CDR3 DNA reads TGTGCCAGCAGCTCTGCTAACCTCGTCCCGGGTAATTCACCCCTCCACTTT.

The CDR3 spells CASRWTDTQYF. CDR3 nucleotide sequence: TGTGCCAGCAGGTGGACAGATACGCAGTATTTT. The rearrangement links TRBV6-5 to TRBJ2-3; no clear D gene. There are 11 residues in the CDR3. CDR1 and CDR2 (germline): MNHEY, SVGAGI. V lost 6 bases, J lost 3 bases, and 4 bases lay in between.

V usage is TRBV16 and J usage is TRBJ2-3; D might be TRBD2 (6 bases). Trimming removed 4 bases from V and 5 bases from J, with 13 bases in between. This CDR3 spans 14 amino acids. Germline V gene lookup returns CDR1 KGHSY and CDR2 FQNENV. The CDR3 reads CASSPTPGRDTQYF. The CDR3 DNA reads TGTGCCAGCAGCCCCACGCCCGGGAGAGATACGCAGTATTTT.

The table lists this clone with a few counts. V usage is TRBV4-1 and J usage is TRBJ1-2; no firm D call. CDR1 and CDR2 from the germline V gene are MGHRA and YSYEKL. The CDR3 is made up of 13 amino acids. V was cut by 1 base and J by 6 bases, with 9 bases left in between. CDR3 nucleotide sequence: TGCGCCAGCAGCCAAGTGGGGTACCATGGCTACACCTTC. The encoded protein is CASSQVGYHGYTF.

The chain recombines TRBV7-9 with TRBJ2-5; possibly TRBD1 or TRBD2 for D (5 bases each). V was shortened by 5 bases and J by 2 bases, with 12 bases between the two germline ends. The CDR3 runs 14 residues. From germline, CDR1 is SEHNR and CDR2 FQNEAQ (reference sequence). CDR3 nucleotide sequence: TGTGCCAGCAGCCCGTCGGGGCGACAAGAGACCCAGTACTTC. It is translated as CASSPSGRQETQYF.

CDR3 in DNA: TGTGCCAGCAAGATGGACCCCACAGATACGCAGTATTTT. The encoded protein is CASKMDPTDTQYF. The chain joins TRBV6-5 to TRBJ2-3; D ambiguous. Per the germline V gene, CDR1 is MNHEY and CDR2 is SVGAGI. Trimming cost V 7 bases and J 2 bases, with 10 bases left between them. This CDR3 spans 13 amino acids.

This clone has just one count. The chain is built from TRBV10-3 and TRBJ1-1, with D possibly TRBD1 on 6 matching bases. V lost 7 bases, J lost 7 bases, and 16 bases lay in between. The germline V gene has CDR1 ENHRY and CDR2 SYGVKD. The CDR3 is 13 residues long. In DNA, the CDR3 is TGTGCCATCACCTTCTCAGGGGAGGGTGAAGCTTTCTTT. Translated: CAITFSGEGEAFF.

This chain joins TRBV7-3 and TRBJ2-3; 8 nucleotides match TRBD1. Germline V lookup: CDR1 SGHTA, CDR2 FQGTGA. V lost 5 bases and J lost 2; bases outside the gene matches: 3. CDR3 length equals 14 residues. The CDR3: CASSPGGPTDTQYF. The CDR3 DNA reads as TGTGCCAGCAGCCCAGGGGGCCCCACAGATACGCAGTATTTT.

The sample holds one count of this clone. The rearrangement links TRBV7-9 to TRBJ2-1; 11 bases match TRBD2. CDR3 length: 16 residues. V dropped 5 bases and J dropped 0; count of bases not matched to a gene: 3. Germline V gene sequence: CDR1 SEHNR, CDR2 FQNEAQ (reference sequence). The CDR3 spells CASSTSGGSSYNEQFF. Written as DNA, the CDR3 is TGTGCCAGCAGCACTAGCGGGGGAAGCTCCTACAATGAGCAGTTCTTC.

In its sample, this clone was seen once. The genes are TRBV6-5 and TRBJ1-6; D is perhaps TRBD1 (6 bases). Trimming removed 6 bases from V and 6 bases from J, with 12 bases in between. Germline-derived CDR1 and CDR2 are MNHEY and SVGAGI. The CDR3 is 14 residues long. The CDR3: CASRRQAFNSPLHF. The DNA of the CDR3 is TGTGCCAGCAGGCGACAGGCGTTTAATTCACCCCTCCACTTT.

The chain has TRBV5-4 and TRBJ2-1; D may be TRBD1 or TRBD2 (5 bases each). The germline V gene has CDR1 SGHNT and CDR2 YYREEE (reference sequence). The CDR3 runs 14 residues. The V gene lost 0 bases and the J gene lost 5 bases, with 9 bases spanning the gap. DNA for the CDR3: TGTGCCAGCAGCTTGGATTCGGGACACAATGAGCAGTTCTTC. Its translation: CASSLDSGHNEQFF.

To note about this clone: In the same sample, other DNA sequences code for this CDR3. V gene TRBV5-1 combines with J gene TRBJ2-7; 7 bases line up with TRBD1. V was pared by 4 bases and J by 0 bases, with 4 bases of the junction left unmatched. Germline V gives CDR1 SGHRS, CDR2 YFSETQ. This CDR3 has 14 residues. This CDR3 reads CASSLSGGSYEQYF. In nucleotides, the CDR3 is TGCGCCAGCAGCCTTTCAGGGGGCTCCTACGAGCAGTACTTC.

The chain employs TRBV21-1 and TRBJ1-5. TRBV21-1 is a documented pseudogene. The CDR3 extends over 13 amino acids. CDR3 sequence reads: CASSKPGNQPQHF. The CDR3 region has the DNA TGTGCCAGCAGCAAGCCGGGCAATCAGCCCCAGCATTTT.

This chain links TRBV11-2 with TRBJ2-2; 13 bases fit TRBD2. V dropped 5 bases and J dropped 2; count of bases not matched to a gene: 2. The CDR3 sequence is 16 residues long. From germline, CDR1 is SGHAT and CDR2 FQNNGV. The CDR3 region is CASSGLAGVNTGELFF. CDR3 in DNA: TGTGCCAGCAGCGGACTAGCGGGGGTTAACACCGGGGAGCTGTTTTTT. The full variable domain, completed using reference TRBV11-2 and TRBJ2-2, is EAGVAQSPRYKIIEKRQSVAFWCNPISGHATLYWYQQILGQGPKLLIQFQNNGVVDDSQLPKDRFSAERLKGVDSTLKIQPAKLEDSAVYLCASSGLAGVNTGELFFGEGSRLTVL.

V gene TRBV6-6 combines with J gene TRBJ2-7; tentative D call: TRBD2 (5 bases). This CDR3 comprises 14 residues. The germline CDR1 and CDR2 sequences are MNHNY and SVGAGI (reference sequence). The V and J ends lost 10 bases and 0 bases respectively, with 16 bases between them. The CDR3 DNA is TGTGCCACCTCACCCCCTGGGAGCTCCTACGAGCAGTACTTC. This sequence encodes CATSPPGSSYEQYF.

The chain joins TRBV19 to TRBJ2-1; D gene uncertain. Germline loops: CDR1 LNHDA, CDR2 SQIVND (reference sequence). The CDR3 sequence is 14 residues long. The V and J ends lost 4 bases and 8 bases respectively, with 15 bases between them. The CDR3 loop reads CASSRAYVSDEQFF. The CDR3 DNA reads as TGTGCCAGTAGTAGGGCGTACGTCTCGGATGAGCAGTTCTTC.

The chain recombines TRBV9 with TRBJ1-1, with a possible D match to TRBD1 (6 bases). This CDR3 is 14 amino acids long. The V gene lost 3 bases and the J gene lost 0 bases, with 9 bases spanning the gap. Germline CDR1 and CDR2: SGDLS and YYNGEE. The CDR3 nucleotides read TGTGCCAGCAGCGCGGGACATCTGAACACTGAAGCTTTCTTT. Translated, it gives CASSAGHLNTEAFF.

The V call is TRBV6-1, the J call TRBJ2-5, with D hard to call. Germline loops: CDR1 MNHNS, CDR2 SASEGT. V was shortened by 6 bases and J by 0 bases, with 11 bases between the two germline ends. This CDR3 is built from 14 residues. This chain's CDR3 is CASRITMNQETQYF. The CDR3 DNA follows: TGTGCCAGCAGGATTACAATGAACCAAGAGACCCAGTACTTC.

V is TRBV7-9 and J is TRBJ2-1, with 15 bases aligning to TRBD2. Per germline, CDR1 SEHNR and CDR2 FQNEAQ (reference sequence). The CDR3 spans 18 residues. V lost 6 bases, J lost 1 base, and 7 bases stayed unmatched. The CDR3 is CASSSPGLAGGSYNEQFF. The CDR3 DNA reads TGTGCCAGCAGTTCCCCGGGACTAGCGGGAGGATCCTACAATGAGCAGTTCTTC.

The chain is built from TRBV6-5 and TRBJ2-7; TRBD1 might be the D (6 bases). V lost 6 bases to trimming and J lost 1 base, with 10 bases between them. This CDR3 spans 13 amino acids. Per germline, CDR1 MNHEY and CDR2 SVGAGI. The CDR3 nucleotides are TGTGCCAGCAGGGATACAGGGTCCTACGAGCAGTACTTC. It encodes CASRDTGSYEQYF.

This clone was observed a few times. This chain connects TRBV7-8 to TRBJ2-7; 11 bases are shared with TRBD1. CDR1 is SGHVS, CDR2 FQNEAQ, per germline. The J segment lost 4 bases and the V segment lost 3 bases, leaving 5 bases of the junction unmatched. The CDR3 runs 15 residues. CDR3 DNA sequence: TGTGCCAGCAGCTTCTCGGGACAGGGGGGGTACGAGCAGTACTTC. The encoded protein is CASSFSGQGGYEQYF.

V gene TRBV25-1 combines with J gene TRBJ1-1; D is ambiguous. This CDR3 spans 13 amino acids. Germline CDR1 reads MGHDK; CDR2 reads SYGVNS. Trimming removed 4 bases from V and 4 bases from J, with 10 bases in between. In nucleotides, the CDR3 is TGTGCCAGCAGTGGGGCCAGGAGCACTGAAGCTTTCTTT. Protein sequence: CASSGARSTEAFF.

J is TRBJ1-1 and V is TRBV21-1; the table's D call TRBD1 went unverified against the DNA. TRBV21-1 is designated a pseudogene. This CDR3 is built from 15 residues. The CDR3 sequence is CASSIKRTGNTEAFF. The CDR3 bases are TGTGCCAGCAGCATTAAGCGGACAGGGAACACTGAAGCTTTCTTT.

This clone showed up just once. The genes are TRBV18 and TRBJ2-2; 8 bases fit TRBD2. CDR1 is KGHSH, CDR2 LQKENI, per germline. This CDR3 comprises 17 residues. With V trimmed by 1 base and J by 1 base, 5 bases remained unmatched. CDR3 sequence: CASSPLASGRNTGELFF. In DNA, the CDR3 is TGTGCCAGCTCACCACTTGCGAGCGGGAGGAACACCGGGGAGCTGTTTTTT.

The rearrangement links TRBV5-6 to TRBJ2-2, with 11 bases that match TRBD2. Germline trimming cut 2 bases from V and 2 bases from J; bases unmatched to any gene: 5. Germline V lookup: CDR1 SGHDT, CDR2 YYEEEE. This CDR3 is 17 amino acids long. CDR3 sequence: CASSFFTSGSNTGELFF. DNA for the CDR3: TGTGCCAGCAGCTTCTTCACTAGCGGGAGCAACACCGGGGAGCTGTTTTTT.

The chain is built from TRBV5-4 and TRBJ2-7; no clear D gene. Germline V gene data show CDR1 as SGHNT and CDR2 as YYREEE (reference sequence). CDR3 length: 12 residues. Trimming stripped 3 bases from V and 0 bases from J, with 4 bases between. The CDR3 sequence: CASSSSSYEQYF. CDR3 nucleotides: TGTGCCAGCAGCTCCAGCTCCTACGAGCAGTACTTC.

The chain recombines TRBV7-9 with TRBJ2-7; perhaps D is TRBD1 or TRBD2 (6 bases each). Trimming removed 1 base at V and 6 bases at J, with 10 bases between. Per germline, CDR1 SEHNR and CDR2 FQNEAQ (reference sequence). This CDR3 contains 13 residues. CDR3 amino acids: CASSLEGGAEQYF. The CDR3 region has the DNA TGTGCCAGCAGCTTAGAGGGGGGAGCCGAGCAGTACTTC.

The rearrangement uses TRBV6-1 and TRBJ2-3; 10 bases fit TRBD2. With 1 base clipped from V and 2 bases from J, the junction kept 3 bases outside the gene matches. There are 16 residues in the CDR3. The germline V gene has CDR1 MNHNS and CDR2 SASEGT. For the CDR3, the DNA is TGTGCCAGCAGTGAAGTAAGCGGGGGGGCCACAGATACGCAGTATTTT. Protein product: CASSEVSGGATDTQYF.

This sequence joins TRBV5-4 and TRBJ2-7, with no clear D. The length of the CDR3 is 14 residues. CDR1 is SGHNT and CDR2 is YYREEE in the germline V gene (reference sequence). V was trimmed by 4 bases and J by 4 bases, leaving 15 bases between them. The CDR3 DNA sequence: TGTGCCAGCAGCGGTCCCGTCTCCTCATACGAGCAGTACTTC. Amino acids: CASSGPVSSYEQYF.